The sequence of this T cell receptor beta chain was determined in a study of blood T cells in healthy people across ages. Each donor gave approximately 9.7 milliliters of peripheral blood. A second 7 to 11 cycle PCR used barcoded and J-beta primers. One entry per CDR3 protein results from TCRdb running MiXCR on the 5' RACE reads. The sample consists of hundreds of thousands of distinct CDR3 sequences, roughly 60% of them appearing once. The CDR3 extends over 14 amino acids. V dropped 5 bases and J dropped 5 bases, with 13 bases sitting between them. Germline V gene data show CDR1 as LNHDA and CDR2 as SQIVND (reference sequence).

The rearrangement joins TRBV19 to TRBJ1-5; D remains unclear. The sequenced material came from blood. This sequence was found in a man aged 25-45 years in good health. For the CDR3, the DNA is TGTGCCAGTAGTCTTGACTCCTTCGATCAGCCCCAGCATTTT. The encoded protein is CASSLDSFDQPQHF.